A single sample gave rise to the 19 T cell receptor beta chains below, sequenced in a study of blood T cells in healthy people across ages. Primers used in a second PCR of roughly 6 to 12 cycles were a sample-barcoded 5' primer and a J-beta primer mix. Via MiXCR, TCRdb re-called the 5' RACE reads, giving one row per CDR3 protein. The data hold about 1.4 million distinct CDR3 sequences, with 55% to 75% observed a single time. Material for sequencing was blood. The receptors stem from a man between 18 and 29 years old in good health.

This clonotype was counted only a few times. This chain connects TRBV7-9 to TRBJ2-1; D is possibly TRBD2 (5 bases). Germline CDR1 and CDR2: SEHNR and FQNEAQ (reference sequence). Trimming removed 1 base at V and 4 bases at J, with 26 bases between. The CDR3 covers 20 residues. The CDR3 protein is CASSLGGVSRVGTDYNEQFF. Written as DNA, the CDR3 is TGTGCCAGCAGCTTAGGTGGTGTTTCGCGGGTCGGCACCGATTACAATGAGCAGTTCTTC.

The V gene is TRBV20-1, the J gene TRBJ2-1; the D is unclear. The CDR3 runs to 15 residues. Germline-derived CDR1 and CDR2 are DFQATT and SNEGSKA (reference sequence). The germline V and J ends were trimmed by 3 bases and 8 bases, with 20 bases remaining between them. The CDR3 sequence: CSASNRVGVDDEQFF. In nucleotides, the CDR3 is TGCAGTGCTAGTAATCGGGTCGGTGTAGACGATGAGCAGTTCTTC.

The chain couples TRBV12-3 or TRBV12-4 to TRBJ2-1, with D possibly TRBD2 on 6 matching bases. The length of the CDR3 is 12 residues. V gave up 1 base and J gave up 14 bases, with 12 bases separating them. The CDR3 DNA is TGTGCCAGCAGTTTAGTAGGGGAGGTGGAGTTCTTC. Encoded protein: CASSLVGEVEFF.

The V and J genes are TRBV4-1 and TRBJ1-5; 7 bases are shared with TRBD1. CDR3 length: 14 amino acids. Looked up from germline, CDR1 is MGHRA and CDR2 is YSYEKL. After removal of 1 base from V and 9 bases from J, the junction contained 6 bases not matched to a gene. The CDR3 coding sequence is TGCGCCAGCAGCCAAGTAGGGGGCCGGGGGCCCCAGCATTTT. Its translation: CASSQVGGRGPQHF.

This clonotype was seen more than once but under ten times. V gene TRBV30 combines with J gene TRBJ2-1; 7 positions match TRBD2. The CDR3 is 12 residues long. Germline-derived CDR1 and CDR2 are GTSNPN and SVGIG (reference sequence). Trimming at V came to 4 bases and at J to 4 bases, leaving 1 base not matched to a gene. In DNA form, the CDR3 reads TGTGCCTGGACTAGCGGTTACAATGAGCAGTTCTTC. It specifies CAWTSGYNEQFF.

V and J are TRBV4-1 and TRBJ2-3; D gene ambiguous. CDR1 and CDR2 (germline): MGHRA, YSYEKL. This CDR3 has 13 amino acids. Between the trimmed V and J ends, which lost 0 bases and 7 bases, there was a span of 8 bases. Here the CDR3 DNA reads TGCGCCAGCAGCCAAGATGGCGTTTATACGCAGTATTTT. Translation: CASSQDGVYTQYF.

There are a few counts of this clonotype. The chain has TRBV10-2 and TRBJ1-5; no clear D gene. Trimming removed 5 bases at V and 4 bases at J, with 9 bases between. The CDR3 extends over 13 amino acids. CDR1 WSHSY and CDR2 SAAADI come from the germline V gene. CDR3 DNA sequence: TGCGCCAGCAGTATTGGTCTAAATCAGCCCCAGCATTTT. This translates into CASSIGLNQPQHF.

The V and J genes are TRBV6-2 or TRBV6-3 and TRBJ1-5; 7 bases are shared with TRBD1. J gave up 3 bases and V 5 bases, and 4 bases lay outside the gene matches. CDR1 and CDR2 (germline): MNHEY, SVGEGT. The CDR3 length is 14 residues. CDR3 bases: TGTGCCAGCAGTGAGGACAGGTTCAATCAGCCCCAGCATTTT. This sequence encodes CASSEDRFNQPQHF.

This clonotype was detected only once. Here the CDR3 reads CSARSVGVLGTDTQYF. The CDR3 region has the DNA TGCAGTGCTAGGTCCGTCGGAGTACTAGGAACAGATACGCAGTATTTT. This chain joins TRBV20-1 and TRBJ2-3, with D perhaps TRBD2 (5 bases). V lost 3 bases to trimming and J lost 3 bases, with 19 bases between them. The CDR3 loop spans 16 amino acids. CDR1 is DFQATT and CDR2 is SNEGSKA in the germline V gene (reference sequence).

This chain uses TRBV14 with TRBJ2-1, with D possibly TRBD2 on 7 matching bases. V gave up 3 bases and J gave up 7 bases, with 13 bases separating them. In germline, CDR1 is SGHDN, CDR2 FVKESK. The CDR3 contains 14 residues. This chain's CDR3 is CASSQGGAWNEQFF. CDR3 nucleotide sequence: TGTGCCAGCAGCCAGGGGGGGGCCTGGAATGAGCAGTTCTTC.

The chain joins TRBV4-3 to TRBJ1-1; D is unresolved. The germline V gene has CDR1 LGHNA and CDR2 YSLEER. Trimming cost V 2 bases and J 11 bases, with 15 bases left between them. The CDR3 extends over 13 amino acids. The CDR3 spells CASSQLIWGYAFF. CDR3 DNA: TGCGCCAGCAGCCAATTGATCTGGGGTTATGCTTTCTTT.

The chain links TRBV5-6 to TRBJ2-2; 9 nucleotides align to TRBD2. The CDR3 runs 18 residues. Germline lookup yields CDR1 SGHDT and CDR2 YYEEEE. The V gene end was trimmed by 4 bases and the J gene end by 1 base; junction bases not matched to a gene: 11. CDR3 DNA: TGTGCCAGCAGCCGGACCCGAGCGGGGGGAAGGAACACCGGGGAGCTGTTTTTT. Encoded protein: CASSRTRAGGRNTGELFF.

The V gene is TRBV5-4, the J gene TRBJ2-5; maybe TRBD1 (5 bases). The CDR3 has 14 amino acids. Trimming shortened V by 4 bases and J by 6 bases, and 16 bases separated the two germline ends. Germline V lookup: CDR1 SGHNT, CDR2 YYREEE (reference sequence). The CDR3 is CASSTYRSLKTQYF. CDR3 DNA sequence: TGTGCCAGCAGCACGTACAGGAGTCTAAAGACCCAGTACTTC.

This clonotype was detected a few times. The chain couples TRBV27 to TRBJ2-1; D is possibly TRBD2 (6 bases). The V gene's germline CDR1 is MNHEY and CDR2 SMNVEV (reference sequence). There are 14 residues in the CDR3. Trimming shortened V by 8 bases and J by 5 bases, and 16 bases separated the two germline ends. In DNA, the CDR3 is TGTGCCAGCGCCTGGGGCGGGGCACACAATGAGCAGTTCTTC. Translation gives CASAWGGAHNEQFF.

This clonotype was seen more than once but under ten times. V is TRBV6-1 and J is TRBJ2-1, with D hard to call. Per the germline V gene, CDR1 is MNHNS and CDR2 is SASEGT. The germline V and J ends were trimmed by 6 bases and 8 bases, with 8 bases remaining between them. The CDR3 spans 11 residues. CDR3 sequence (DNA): TGTGCCAGCAGACGAGGCCATGAGCAGTTCTTC. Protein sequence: CASRRGHEQFF.

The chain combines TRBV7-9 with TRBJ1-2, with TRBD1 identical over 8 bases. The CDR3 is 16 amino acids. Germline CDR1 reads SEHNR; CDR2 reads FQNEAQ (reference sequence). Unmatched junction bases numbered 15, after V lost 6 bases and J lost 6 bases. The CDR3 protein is CASRTPGQGGGHGYTF. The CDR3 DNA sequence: TGTGCCAGCAGAACACCCGGACAGGGAGGGGGCCATGGCTACACCTTC.

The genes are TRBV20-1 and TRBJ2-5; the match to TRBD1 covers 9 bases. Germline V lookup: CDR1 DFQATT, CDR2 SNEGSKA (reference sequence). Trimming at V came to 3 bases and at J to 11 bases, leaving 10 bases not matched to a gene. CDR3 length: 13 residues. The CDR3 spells CSARDRGNNEQYF. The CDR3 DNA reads TGCAGTGCTAGGGACAGGGGTAACAATGAGCAGTACTTC.

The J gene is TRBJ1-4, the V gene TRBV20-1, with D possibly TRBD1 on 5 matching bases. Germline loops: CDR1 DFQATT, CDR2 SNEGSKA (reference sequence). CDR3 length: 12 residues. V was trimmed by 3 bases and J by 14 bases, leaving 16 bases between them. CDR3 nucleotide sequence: TGCAGTGCTAGTCTAGCCCTGGGGGGGCTGTTTTTT. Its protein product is CSASLALGGLFF.

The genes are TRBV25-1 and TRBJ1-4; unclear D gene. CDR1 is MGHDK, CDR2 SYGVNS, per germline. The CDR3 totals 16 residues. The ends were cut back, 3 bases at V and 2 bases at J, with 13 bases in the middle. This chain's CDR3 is CASSDPRRSTNEKLFF. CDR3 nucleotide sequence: TGTGCCAGCAGTGACCCCAGACGCTCGACTAATGAAAAACTGTTTTTT.